Sequencing of this T cell receptor beta chain was carried out in a study of cytomegalovirus exposure and HLA in healthy donors. Whole-study results and caveats: Researchers had no immune exposure information except CMV serostatus available. Data from an earlier analysis indicated that most TCR beta V segments were productive either about 90% or about 30% of the time. Several of the most significant clusters appeared, in a later analysis, to be linked to common viral pathogens. The study labeled 180 or so TCR beta chains cytomegalovirus-associated.

For this clone: As yet, its antigen is unknown. Additional DNA sequences in this sample encode the identical CDR3.

13 Jbeta primers and 60 Vbeta primers were used for the PCR. Using immunoSEQ multiplex PCR, the repertoire was profiled, and TCRdb retains in-frame clones only, with some absent. The repertoire holds fewer than 200,000 clones, with roughly four fifths as singletons. Trimming left V 5 bases short and J 3 bases short, with 6 bases between. This CDR3 has 12 residues. In germline, CDR1 is MDHEN, CDR2 SYDVKM. The sequencing input was PBMCs. The receptor was derived from a man between 45 and 60 years old in good health and CMV-seropositive. The genes are TRBV28 and TRBJ2-3; a weak D match, TRBD1 (5 bases). As DNA, the CDR3 is TGTGCCAGCAGTAGACAGACAGATACGCAGTATTTT. Its protein is CASSRQTDTQYF. The whole variable domain, filled in from reference TRBV28 and TRBJ2-3, reads DVKVTQSSRYLVKRTGEKVFLECVQDMDHENMFWYRQDPGLGLRLIYFSYDVKMKEKGDIPEGYSVSREKKERFSLILESASTNQTSMYLCASSRQTDTQYFGPGTRLTVL.